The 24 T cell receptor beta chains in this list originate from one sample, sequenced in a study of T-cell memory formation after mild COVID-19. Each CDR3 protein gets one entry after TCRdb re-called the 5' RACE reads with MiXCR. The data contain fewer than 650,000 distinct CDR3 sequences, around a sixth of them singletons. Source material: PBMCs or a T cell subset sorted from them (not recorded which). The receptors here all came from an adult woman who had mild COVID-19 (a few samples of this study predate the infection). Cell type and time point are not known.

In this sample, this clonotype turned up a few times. CDR3 DNA sequence: TGTGCCAGCAGTTTGAGGATTAGCAATCAGCCCCAGCATTTT. It is translated as CASSLRISNQPQHF. V gene TRBV12-3 or TRBV12-4 combines with J gene TRBJ1-5; no clear D. The CDR3 covers 14 residues. The germline V and J ends were trimmed by 3 bases and 0 bases, with 6 bases remaining between them.

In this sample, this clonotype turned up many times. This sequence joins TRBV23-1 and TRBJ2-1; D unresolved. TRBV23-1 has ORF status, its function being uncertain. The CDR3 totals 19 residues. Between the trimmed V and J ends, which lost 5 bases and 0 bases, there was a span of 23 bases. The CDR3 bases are TGCGCCAGCAGTAGGAGCCCCAACCTTGACGCCTGCTCCTACAATGAGCAGTTCTTC. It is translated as CASSRSPNLDACSYNEQFF.

The CDR3 is CAWGGGGHLDEQFF. CDR3 nucleotide sequence: TGTGCCTGGGGAGGTGGCGGCCATTTGGATGAGCAGTTCTTC. The rearrangement uses TRBV30 and TRBJ2-1; the D gene is possibly TRBD2 (5 bases). Trimming removed 5 bases from V and 8 bases from J, with 19 bases in between. This CDR3 has 14 amino acids. Germline CDR1 GTSNPN, CDR2 SVGIG (reference sequence). The complete variable domain, with remaining parts taken from reference TRBV30 and TRBJ2-1, reads SQTIHQWPATLVQPVGSPLSLECTVEGTSNPNLYWYRQAAGRGLQLLFYSVGIGQISSEVPQNLSASRPQDRQFILSSKKLLLSDSGFYLCAWGGGGHLDEQFFGPGTRLTVL.

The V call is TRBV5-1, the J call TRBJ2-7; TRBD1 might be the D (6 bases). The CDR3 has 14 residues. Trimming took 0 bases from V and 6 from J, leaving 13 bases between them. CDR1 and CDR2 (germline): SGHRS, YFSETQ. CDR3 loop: CASSLAGRGTEQYF. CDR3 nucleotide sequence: TGCGCCAGCAGCTTGGCGGGCAGGGGAACCGAGCAGTACTTC.

For the CDR3, the DNA is TGTGCCAGCAGCTCCCCCCACGGGCGGGACGGAGGCAAAAACATTCAGTACTTC. Translation gives CASSSPHGRDGGKNIQYF. V usage is TRBV7-2 and J usage is TRBJ2-4; maybe TRBD2 (6 bases). V lost 4 bases and J lost 3, with 22 bases in between. In germline, CDR1 is SGHTA, CDR2 FQGNSA. The CDR3 is 18 residues long.

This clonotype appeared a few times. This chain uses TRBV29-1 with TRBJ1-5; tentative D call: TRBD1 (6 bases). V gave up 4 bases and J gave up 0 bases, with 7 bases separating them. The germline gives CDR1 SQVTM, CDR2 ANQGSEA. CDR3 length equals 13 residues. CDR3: CSVGQDSNQPQHF. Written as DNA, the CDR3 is TGCAGCGTTGGACAGGATAGCAATCAGCCCCAGCATTTT.

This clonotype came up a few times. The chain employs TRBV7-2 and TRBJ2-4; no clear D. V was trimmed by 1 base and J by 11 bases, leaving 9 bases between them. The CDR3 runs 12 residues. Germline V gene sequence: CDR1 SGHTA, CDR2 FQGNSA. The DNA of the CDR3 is TGTGCCAGCAGCTTAGGGTTGGGCGTTCAGTACTTC. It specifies CASSLGLGVQYF.

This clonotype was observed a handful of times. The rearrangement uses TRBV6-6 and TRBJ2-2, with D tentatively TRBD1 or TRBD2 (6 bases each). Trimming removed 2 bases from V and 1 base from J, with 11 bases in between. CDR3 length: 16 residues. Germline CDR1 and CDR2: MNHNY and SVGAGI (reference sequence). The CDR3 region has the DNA TGTGCCAGCAGTTACCCGGGGGCACGGAACACCGGGGAGCTGTTTTTT. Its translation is CASSYPGARNTGELFF.

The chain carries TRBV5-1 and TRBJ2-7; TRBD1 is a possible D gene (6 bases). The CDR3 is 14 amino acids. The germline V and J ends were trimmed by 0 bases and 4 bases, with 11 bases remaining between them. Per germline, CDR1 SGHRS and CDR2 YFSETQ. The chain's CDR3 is CASSLGDISYEQYF. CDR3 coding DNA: TGCGCCAGCAGCTTGGGGGACATTTCATACGAGCAGTACTTC. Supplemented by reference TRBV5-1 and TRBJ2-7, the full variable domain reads KAGVTQTPRYLIKTRGQQVTLSCSPISGHRSVSWYQQTPGQGLQFLFEYFSETQRNKGNFPGRFSGRQFSNSRSEMNVSTLELGDSALYLCASSLGDISYEQYFGPGTRLTVT.

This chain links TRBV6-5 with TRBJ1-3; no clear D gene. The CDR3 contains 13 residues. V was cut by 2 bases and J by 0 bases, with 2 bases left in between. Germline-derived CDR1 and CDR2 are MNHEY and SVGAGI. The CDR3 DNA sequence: TGTGCCAGCAGTTACGACTCTGGAAACACCATATATTTT. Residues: CASSYDSGNTIYF.

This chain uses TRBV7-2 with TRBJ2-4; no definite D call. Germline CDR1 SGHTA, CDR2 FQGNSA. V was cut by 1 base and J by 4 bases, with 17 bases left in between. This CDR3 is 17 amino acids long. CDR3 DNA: TGTGCCAGCAGCTTAGGGTCCGTTTACCTTTTAAAAAACATTCAGTACTTC. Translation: CASSLGSVYLLKNIQYF. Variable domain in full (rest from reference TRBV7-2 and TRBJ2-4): GAGVSQSPSNKVTEKGKDVELRCDPISGHTALYWYRQSLGQGLEFLIYFQGNSAPDKSGLPSDRFSAERTGGSVSTLTIQRTQQEDSAVYLCASSLGSVYLLKNIQYFGAGTRLSVL.

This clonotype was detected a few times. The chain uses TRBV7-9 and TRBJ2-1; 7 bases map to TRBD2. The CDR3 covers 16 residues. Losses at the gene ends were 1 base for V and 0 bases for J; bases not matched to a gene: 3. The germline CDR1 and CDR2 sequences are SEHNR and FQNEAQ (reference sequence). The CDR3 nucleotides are TGTGCCAGCAGCTTAGGGGCGGGAGTCTCCTACAATGAGCAGTTCTTC. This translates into CASSLGAGVSYNEQFF.

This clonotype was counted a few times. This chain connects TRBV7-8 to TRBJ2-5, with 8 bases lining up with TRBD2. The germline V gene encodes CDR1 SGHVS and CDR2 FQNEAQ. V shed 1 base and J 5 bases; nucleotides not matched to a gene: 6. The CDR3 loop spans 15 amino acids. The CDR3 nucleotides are TGTGCCAGCAGCTTAGGGGGAGCGGGAGTTGAGACCCAGTACTTC. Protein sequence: CASSLGGAGVETQYF.

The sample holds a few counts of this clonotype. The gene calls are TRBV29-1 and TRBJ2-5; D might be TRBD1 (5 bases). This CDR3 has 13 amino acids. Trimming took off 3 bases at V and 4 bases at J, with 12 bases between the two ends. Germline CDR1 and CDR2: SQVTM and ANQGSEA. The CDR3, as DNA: TGCAGCGTTGACAGGGTTGGGTTAGAGACCCAGTACTTC. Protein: CSVDRVGLETQYF.

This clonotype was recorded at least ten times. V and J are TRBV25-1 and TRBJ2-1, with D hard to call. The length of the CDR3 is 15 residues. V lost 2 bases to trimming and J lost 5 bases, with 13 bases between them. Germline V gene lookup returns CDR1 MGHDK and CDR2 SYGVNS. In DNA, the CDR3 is TGTGCCAGCAGTGAACGTCTAGAAGCCCACAATGAGCAGTTCTTC. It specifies CASSERLEAHNEQFF.

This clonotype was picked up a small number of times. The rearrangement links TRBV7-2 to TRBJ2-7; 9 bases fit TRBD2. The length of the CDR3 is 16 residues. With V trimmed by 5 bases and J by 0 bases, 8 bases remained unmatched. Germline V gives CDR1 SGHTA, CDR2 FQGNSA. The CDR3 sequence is CASSPLAGATSYEQYF. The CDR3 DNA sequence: TGTGCCAGCAGCCCGTTAGCGGGGGCTACCTCCTACGAGCAGTACTTC.

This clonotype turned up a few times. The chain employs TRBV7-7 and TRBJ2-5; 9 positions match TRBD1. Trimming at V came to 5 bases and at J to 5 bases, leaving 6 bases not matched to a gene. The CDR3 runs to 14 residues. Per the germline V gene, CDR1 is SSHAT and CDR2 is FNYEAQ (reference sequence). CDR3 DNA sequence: TGTGCCAGCAGCCCGGACAGGGGATACGAGACCCAGTACTTC. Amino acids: CASSPDRGYETQYF.

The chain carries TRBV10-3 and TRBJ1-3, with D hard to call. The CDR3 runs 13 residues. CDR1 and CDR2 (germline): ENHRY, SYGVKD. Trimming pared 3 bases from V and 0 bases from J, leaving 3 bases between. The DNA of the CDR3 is TGTGCCATCAGTGACTACTCTGGAAACACCATATATTTT. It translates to CAISDYSGNTIYF.

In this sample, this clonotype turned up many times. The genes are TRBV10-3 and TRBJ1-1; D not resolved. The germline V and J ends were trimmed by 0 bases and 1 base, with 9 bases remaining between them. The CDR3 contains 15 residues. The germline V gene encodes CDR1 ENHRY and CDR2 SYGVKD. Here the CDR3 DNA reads TGTGCCATCAGTGAGTCGTTAGGGCCGAACACTGAAGCTTTCTTT. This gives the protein CAISESLGPNTEAFF.

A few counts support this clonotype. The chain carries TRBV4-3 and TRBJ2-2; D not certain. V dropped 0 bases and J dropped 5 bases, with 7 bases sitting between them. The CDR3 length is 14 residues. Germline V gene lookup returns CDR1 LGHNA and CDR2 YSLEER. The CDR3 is CASSQEVRTGELFF. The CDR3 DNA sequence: TGCGCCAGCAGCCAAGAGGTTCGGACCGGGGAGCTGTTTTTT.

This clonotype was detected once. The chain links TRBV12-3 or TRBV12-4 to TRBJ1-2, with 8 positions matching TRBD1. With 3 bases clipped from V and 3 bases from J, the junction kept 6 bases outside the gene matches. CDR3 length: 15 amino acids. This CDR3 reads CASSFYPTGDYGYTF. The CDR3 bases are TGTGCCAGCAGTTTCTATCCGACAGGGGACTATGGCTACACCTTC.

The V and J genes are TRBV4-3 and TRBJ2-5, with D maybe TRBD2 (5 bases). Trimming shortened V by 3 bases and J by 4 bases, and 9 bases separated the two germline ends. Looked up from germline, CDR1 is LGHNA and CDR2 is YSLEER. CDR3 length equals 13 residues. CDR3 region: CASSQRAAETQYF. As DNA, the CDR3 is TGCGCCAGCAGCCAGAGGGCTGCAGAGACCCAGTACTTC.

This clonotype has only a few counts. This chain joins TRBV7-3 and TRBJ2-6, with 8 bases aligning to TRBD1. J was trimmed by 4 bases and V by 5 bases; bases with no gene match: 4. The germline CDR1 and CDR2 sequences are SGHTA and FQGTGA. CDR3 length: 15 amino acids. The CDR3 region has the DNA TGTGCCAGCAGCCCGACAGGGGACGGGGCCAACGTCCTGACTTTC. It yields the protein CASSPTGDGANVLTF.

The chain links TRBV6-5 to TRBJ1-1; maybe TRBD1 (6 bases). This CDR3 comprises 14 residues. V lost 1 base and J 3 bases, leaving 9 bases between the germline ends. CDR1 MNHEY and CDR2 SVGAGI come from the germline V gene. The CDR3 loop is CASSYYTGYTEAFF. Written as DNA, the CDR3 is TGTGCCAGCAGTTACTACACAGGGTACACTGAAGCTTTCTTT.